The following is a TCR beta chain sequence with its context. These data originate in a study of cytomegalovirus exposure and HLA in healthy donors. It was with 60 Vbeta and 13 Jbeta primers that the PCR ran. Using immunoSEQ multiplex PCR, the repertoire was profiled, and TCRdb retains in-frame clones only, with some absent. The sample yields approximately 130,000 clones, 60% to 85% seen once. This CDR3 contains 15 residues. V lost 8 bases, J lost 5 bases, and 11 bases stayed unmatched. Germline-derived CDR1 and CDR2 are MNHEY and SMNVEV (reference sequence). The TCR comes from a middle-aged woman in good health and CMV-seronegative. The genes are TRBV27 and TRBJ2-5; TRBD2 matches at 10 bases. Sequenced sample: PBMCs. The CDR3 loop is CASQRQLAGLETQYF. DNA for the CDR3: TGTGCCAGCCAGAGACAACTAGCGGGGTTGGAGACCCAGTACTTC.